The text below deals with one T cell receptor (beta chain). Primers: 60 Vbeta forward and 13 Jbeta reverse. In the authors' workflow: As a later analysis found, there were roughly 80 million unique TCR beta chains, of which around 9.9 million were shared. Libraries were prepared by immunoSEQ multiplex PCR; TCRdb keeps only in-frame clonotypes and omits some of them. The V and J calls and clone size were taken over from that table, and D and trimming were inferred from the DNA. Among roughly 150,000 clones listed, roughly 77% were seen once. Germline V gene lookup returns CDR1 LNHDA and CDR2 SQIVND (reference sequence). CDR3 length: 15 residues. The V and J ends lost 9 bases and 7 bases respectively, with 22 bases between them. The data were taken from a study of cytomegalovirus exposure and HLA in healthy donors. Study information: Caucasian-associated ancestry cluster membership applied to approximately 81% of 300 to 450 genotyped donors.

The receptor was derived from a man aged 18-30 years in good health and CMV-seropositive. This chain connects TRBV19 to TRBJ2-1; TRBD1 is a possible D gene (6 bases). The sample consisted of PBMCs. In DNA, the CDR3 is TGTGCCAGCGAAAGGGGGAAAGGGATGGGAAATGAGCAGTTCTTC. This encodes CASERGKGMGNEQFF.